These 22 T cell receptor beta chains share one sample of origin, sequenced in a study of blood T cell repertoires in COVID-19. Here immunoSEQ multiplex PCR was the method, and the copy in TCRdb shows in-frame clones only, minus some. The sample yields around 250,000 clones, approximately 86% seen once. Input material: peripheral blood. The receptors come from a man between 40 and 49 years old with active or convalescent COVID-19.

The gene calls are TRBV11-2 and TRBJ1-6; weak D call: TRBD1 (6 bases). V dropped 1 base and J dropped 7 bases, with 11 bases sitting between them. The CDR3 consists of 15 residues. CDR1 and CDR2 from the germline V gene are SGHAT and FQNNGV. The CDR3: CASSLGQGRNSPLHF. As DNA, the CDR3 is TGTGCCAGCAGCTTAGGTCAGGGGCGGAATTCACCCCTCCACTTT.

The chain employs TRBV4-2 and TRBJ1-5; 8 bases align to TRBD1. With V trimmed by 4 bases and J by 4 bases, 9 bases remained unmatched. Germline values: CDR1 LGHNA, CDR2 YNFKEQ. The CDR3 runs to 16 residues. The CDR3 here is CASSLETGAENQPQHF. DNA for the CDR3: TGTGCCAGCAGCCTCGAGACAGGGGCCGAGAATCAGCCCCAGCATTTT.

The CDR3 DNA is TGTGCCAGCAGTGAAGCGCTTCGGTCACGCGGGGGGGAGCTGTTTTTT. This translates into CASSEALRSRGGELFF. This rearrangement joins TRBV2 to TRBJ2-2; tentatively, D is TRBD2 (5 bases). V gave up 0 bases and J gave up 8 bases, with 16 bases separating them. Germline V gene sequence: CDR1 SNHLY, CDR2 FYNNEI. There are 16 residues in the CDR3.

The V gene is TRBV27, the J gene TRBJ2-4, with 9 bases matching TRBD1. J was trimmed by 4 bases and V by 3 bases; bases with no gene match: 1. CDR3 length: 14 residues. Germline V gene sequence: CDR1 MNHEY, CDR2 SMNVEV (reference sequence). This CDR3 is CASSLDRGKNIQYF. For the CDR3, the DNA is TGTGCCAGCAGTTTGGACAGGGGTAAAAACATTCAGTACTTC.

The CDR3 nucleotides read TGTGCCAGCAGTCTAGCGGGGGCCGCCTACAATGAGCAGTTCTTC. It is translated as CASSLAGAAYNEQFF. V and J are TRBV6-2 or TRBV6-3 and TRBJ2-1; 10 bases align to TRBD2. The V gene end was trimmed by 5 bases and the J gene end by 2 bases; junction bases not matched to a gene: 3. The CDR3 runs 15 residues. Per the germline V gene, CDR1 is MNHEY and CDR2 is SVGEGT.

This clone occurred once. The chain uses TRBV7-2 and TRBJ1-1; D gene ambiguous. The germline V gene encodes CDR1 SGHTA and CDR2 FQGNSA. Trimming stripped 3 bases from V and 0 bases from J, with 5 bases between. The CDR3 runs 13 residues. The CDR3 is CASSLRMNTEAFF. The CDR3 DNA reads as TGTGCCAGCAGCTTGCGAATGAACACTGAAGCTTTCTTT.

The CDR3 region is CASSEGTGGYNEQFF. In DNA form, the CDR3 reads TGCGCCAGCAGTGAAGGGACAGGGGGATACAATGAGCAGTTCTTC. The chain recombines TRBV10-1 with TRBJ2-1; TRBD1 agrees at 11 bases. V trimming: 3 bases; J trimming: 4 bases; junction bases outside the gene matches: 2. This CDR3 spans 15 amino acids. CDR1 is WNHNN and CDR2 is SYGVQD in the germline V gene (reference sequence).

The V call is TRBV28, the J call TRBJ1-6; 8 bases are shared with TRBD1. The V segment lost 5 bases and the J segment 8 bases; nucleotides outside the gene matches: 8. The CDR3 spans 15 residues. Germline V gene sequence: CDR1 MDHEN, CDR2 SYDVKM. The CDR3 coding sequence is TGTGCCAGCAGTGCCCCGACAGGGGTTGATTCACCCCTCCACTTT. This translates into CASSAPTGVDSPLHF. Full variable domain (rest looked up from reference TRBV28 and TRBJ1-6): DVKVTQSSRYLVKRTGEKVFLECVQDMDHENMFWYRQDPGLGLRLIYFSYDVKMKEKGDIPEGYSVSREKKERFSLILESASTNQTSMYLCASSAPTGVDSPLHFGNGTRLTVT.

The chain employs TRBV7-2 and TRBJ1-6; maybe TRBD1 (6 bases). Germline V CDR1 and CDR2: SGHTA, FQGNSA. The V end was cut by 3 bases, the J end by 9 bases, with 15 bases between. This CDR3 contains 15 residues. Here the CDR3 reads CASSFATGSPSPLHF. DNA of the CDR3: TGTGCCAGCAGCTTCGCTACAGGGTCCCCTTCACCCCTCCACTTT. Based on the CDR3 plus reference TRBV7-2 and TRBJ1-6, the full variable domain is GAGVSQSPSNKVTEKGKDVELRCDPISGHTALYWYRQSLGQGLEFLIYFQGNSAPDKSGLPSDRFSAERTGGSVSTLTIQRTQQEDSAVYLCASSFATGSPSPLHFGNGTRLTVT.

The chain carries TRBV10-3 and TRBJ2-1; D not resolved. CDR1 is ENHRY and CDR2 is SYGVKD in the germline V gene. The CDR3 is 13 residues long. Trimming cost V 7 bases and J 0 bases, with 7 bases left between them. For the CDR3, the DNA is TGTGCCATCACGTCAGACTCCTACAATGAGCAGTTCTTC. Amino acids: CAITSDSYNEQFF.

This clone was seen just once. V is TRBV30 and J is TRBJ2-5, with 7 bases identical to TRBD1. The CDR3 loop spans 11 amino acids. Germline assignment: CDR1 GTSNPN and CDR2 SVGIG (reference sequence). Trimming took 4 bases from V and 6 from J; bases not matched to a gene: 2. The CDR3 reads CAWTGGKTQYF. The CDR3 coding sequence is TGTGCCTGGACAGGGGGAAAGACCCAGTACTTC.

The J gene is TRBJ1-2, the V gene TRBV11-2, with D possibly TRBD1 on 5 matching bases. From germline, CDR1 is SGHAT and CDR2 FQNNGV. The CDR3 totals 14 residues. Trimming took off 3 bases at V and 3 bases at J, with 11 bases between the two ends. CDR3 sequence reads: CASSLGPGDYGYTF. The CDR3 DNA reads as TGTGCCAGCAGCTTGGGGCCCGGAGACTATGGCTACACCTTC.

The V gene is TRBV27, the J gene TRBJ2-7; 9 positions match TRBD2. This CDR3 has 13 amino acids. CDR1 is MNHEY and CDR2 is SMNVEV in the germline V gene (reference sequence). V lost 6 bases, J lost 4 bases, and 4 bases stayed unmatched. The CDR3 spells CASSAGGRYEQYF. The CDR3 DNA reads TGTGCCAGCAGCGCGGGAGGGCGATACGAGCAGTACTTC.

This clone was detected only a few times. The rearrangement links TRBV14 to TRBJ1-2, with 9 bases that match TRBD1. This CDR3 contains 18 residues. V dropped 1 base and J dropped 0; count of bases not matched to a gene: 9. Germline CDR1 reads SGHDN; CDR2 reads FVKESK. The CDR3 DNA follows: TGTGCCAGCAGCCAAGGGAGACATTGGACAGGGGCTAACTATGGCTACACCTTC. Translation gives CASSQGRHWTGANYGYTF.

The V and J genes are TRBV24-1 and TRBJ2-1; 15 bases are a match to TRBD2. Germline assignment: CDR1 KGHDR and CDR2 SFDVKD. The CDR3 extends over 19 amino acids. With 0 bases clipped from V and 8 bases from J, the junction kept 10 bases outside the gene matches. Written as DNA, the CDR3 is TGTGCCACCAGTGATTTGCCGGGACTAGCGGGGGGCTCGGGGGATGAGCAGTTCTTC. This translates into CATSDLPGLAGGSGDEQFF.

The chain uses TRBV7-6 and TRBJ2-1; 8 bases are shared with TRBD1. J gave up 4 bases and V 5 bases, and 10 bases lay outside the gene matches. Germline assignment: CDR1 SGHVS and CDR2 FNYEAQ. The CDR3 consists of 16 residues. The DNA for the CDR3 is TGTGCCAGCAGCCCCCCCTGGACAGGGCAGTACAATGAGCAGTTCTTC. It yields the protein CASSPPWTGQYNEQFF.

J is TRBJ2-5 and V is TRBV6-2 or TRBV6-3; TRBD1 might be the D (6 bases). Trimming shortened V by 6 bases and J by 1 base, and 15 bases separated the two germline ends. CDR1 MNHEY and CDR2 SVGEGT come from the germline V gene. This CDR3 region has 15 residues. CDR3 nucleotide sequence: TGTGCCAGCAGCGCCGCGACAGGTCCCCAAGAGACCCAGTACTTC. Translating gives CASSAATGPQETQYF.

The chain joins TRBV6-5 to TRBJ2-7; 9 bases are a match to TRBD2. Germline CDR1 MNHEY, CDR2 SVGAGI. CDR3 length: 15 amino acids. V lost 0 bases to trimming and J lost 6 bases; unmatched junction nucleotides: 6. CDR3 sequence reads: CASSYSASGMSEQYF. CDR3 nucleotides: TGTGCCAGCAGTTACTCAGCTAGCGGGATGAGCGAGCAGTACTTC.

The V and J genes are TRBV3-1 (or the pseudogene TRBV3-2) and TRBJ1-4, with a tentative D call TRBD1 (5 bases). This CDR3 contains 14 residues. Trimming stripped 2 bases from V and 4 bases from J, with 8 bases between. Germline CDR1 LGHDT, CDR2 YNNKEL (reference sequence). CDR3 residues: CASSQRQGNEKLFF. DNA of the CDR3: TGTGCCAGCAGCCAAAGGCAGGGTAATGAAAAACTGTTTTTT.

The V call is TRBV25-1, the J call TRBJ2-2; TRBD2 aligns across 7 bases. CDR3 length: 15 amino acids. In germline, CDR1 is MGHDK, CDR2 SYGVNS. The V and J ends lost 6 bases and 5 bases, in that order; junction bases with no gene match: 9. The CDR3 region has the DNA TGTGCCAGCAGGCCTGGGGACTATCCGACCGGGGAGCTGTTTTTT. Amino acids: CASRPGDYPTGELFF. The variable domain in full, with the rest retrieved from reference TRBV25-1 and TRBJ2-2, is EADIYQTPRYLVIGTGKKITLECSQTMGHDKMYWYQQDPGMELHLIHYSYGVNSTEKGDLSSESTVSRIRTEHFPLTLESARPSHTSQYLCASRPGDYPTGELFFGEGSRLTVL.

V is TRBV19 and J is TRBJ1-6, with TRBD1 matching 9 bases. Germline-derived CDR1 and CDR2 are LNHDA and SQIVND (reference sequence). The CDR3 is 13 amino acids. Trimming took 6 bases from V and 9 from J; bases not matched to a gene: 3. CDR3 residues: CASRQGASSPLHF. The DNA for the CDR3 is TGTGCCAGTAGACAGGGGGCAAGTTCACCCCTCCACTTT.

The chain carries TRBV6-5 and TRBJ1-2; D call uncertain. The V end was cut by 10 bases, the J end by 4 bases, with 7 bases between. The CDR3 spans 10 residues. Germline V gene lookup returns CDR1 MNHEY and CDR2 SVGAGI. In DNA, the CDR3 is TGTGCCACCTCCCGCTATGGCTACACCTTC. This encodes CATSRYGYTF.